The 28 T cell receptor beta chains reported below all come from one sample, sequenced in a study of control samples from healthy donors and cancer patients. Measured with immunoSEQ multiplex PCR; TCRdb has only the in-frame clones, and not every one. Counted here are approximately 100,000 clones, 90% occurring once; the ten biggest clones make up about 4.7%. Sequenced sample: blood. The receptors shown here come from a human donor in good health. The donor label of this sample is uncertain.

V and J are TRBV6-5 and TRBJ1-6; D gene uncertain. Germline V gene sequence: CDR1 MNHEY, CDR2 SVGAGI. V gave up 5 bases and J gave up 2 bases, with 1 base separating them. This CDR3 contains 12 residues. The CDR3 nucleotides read TGTGCCAGCAGTCCCTATAATTCACCCCTCCACTTT. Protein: CASSPYNSPLHF.

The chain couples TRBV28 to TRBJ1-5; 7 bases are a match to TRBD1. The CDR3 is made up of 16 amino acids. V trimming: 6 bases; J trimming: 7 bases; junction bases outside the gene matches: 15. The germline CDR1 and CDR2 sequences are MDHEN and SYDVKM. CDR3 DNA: TGTGCCAGCAGCCTAACCGGGACAGAATTCAACCAGCCCCAGCATTTT. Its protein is CASSLTGTEFNQPQHF.

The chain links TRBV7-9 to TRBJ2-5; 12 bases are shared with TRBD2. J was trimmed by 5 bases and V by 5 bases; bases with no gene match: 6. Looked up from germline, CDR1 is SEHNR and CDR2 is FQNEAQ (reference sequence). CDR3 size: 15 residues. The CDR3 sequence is CASSGGLAGLETQYF. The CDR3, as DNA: TGTGCCAGCAGCGGAGGACTAGCGGGGTTGGAGACCCAGTACTTC.

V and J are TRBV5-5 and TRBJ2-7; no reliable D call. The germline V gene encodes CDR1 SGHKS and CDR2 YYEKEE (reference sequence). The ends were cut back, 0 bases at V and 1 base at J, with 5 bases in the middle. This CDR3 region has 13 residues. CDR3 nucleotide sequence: TGTGCCAGCAGCTTGGGGCAGTCCTACGAGCAGTACGTC. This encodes CASSLGQSYEQYV.

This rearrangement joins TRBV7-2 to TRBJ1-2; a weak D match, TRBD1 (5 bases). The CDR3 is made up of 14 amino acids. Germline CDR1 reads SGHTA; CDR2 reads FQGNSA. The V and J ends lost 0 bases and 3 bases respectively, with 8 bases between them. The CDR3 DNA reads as TGTGCCAGCAGCTTAGCGGGCAGGGACTATGGCTACACCTTC. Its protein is CASSLAGRDYGYTF.

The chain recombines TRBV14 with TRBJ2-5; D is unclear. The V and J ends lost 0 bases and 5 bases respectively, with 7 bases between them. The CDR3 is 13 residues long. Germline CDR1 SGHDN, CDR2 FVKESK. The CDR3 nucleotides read TGTGCCAGCAGCCAAGATTTTTGGGAGACCCAGTACTTC. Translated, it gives CASSQDFWETQYF.

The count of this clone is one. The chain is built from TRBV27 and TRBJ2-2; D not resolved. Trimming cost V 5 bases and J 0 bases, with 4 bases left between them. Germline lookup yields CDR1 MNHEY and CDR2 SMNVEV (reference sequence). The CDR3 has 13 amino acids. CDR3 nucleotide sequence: TGTGCCAGCAGTCCCTCGAACACCGGGGAGCTGTTTTTT. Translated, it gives CASSPSNTGELFF.

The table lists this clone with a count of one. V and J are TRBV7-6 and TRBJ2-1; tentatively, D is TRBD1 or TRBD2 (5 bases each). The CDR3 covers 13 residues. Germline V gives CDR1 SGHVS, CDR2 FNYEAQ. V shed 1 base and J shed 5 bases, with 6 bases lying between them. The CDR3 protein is CASSLGGHNEQFF. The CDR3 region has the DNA TGTGCCAGCAGCTTAGGGGGACACAATGAGCAGTTCTTC.

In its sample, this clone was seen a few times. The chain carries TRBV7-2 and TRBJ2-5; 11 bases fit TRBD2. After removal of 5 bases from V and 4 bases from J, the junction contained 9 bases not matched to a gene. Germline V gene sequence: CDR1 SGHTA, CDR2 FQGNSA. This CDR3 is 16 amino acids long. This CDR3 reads CASSLRTSGLPETQYF. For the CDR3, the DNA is TGTGCCAGCAGCCTCAGGACTAGCGGGCTTCCAGAGACCCAGTACTTC.

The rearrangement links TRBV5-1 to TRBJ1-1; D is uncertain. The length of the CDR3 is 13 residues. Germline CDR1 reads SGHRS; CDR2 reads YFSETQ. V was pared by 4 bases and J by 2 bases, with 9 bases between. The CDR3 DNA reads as TGCGCCAGCAGCGACGCCAGAAACACTGAAGCTTTCTTT. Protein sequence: CASSDARNTEAFF. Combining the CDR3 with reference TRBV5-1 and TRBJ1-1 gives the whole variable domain KAGVTQTPRYLIKTRGQQVTLSCSPISGHRSVSWYQQTPGQGLQFLFEYFSETQRNKGNFPGRFSGRQFSNSRSEMNVSTLELGDSALYLCASSDARNTEAFFGQGTRLTVV.

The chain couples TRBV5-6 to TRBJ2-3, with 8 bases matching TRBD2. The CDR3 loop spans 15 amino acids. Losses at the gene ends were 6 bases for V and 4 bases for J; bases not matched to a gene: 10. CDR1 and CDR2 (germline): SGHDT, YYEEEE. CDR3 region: CASTIGLAGADTQYF. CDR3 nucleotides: TGTGCCAGCACCATCGGACTAGCCGGGGCAGATACGCAGTATTTT.

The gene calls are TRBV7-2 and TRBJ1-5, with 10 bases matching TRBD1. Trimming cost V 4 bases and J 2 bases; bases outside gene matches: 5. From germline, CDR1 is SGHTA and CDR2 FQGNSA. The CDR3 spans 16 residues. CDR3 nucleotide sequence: TGTGCCAGCAGCTACTCCGGGACAGGGGGCAATCAGCCCCAGCATTTT. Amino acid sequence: CASSYSGTGGNQPQHF.

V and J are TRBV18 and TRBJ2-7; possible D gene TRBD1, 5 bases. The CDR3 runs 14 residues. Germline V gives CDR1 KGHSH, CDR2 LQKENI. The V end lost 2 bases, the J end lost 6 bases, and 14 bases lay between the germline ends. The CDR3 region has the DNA TGTGCCAGCTCACCATCGCAGGGCGTTGCCGAGCAGTACTTC. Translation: CASSPSQGVAEQYF.

The CDR3 DNA reads TGTGCCAGCAGTTCGGGACAAACGAACACTGAAGCTTTCTTT. This translates into CASSSGQTNTEAFF. The V and J genes are TRBV6-6 and TRBJ1-1, with D perhaps matching TRBD1 (6 bases). Trimming removed 4 bases at V and 1 base at J, with 10 bases between. CDR1 is MNHNY and CDR2 is SVGAGI in the germline V gene (reference sequence). The CDR3 runs 14 residues.

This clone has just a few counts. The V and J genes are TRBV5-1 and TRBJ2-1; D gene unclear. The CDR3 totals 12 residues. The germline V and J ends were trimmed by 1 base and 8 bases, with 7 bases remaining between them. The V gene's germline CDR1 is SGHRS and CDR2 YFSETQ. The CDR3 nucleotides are TGCGCCAGCAGCTTGCTAAACGATGAGCAGTTCTTC. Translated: CASSLLNDEQFF.

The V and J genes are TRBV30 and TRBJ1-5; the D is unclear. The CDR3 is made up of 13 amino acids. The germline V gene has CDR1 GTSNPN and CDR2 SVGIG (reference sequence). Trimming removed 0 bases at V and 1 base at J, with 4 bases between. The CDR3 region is CAWSVKSNQPQHF. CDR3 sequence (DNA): TGTGCCTGGAGTGTAAAAAGCAATCAGCCCCAGCATTTT. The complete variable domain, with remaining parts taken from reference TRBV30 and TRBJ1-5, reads SQTIHQWPATLVQPVGSPLSLECTVEGTSNPNLYWYRQAAGRGLQLLFYSVGIGQISSEVPQNLSASRPQDRQFILSSKKLLLSDSGFYLCAWSVKSNQPQHFGDGTRLSIL.

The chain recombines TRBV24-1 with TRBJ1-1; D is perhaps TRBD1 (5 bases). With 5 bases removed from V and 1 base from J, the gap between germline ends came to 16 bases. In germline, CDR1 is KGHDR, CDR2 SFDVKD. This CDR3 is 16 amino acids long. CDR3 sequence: CATSAGQGRRNTEAFF. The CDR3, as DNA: TGTGCCACCAGTGCGGGGCAGGGAAGAAGGAACACTGAAGCTTTCTTT.

CDR3 DNA sequence: TGTGCCAGCAGCTTCGAGGGTGATGAGACCCAGTACTTC. Translating gives CASSFEGDETQYF. The V call is TRBV7-3, the J call TRBJ2-5; perhaps TRBD2 as D (5 bases). This CDR3 contains 13 residues. V gave up 3 bases and J gave up 5 bases, with 10 bases separating them. Germline loops: CDR1 SGHTA, CDR2 FQGTGA.

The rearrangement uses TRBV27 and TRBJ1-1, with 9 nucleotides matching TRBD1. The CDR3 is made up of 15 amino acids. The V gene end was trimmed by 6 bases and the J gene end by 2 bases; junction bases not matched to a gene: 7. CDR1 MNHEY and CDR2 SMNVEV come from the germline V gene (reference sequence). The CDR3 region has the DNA TGTGCCAGCAGACTCGACAGGGGGAGAAACACTGAAGCTTTCTTT. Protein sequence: CASRLDRGRNTEAFF.

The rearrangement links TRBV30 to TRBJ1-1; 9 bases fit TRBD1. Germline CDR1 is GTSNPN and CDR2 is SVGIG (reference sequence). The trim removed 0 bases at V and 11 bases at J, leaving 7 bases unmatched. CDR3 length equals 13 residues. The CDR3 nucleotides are TGTGCCTGGAGTGTATCGGGACAGGGATTGGCTTTCTTT. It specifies CAWSVSGQGLAFF.

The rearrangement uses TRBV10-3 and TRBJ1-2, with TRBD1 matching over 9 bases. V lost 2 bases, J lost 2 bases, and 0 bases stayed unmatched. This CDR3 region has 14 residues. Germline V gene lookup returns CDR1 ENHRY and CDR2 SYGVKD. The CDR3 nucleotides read TGTGCCATCAGTGAGGGGACAGGGAACTATGGCTACACCTTC. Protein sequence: CAISEGTGNYGYTF.

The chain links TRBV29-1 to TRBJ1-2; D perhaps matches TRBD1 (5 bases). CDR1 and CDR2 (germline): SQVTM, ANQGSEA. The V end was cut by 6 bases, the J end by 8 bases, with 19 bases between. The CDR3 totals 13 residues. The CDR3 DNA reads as TGCAGCGTGGGGGGTGCCCTTTCCGGGGGCTACACCTTC. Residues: CSVGGALSGGYTF.

The CDR3 sequence: CATSDFRTGLYNEQFF. The CDR3 DNA sequence: TGTGCCACCAGTGATTTTCGGACAGGTCTGTACAATGAGCAGTTCTTC. The chain couples TRBV24-1 to TRBJ2-1; 7 nucleotides match TRBD1. J lost 4 bases, V lost 1 base, and 6 bases had no gene match. Germline-derived CDR1 and CDR2 are KGHDR and SFDVKD. The CDR3 spans 16 residues.

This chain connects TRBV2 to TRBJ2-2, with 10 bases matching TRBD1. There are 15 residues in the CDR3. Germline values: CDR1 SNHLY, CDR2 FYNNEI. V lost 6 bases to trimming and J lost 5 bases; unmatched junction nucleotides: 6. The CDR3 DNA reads TGTGCCAGCAGCAAGGACAGGGGGAGTACCGGGGAGCTGTTTTTT. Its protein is CASSKDRGSTGELFF.

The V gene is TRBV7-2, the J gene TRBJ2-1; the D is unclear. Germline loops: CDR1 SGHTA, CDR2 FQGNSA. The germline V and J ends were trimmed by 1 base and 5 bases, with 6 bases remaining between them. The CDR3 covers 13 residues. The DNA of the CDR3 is TGTGCCAGCAGCTTAGAAGGGAACAATGAGCAGTTCTTC. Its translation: CASSLEGNNEQFF.

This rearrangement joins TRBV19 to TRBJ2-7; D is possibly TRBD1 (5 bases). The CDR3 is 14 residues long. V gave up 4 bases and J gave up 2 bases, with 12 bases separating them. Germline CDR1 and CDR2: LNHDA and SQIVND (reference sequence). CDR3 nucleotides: TGTGCCAGTAGTACCCCACAGGATCCCTACGAGCAGTACTTC. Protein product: CASSTPQDPYEQYF.

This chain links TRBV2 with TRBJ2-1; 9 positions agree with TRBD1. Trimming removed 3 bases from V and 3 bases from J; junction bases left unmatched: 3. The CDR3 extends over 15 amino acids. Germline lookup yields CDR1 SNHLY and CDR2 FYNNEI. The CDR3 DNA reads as TGTGCCAGCAGTGACCGGGACAGGGACTACAATGAGCAGTTCTTC. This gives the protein CASSDRDRDYNEQFF.

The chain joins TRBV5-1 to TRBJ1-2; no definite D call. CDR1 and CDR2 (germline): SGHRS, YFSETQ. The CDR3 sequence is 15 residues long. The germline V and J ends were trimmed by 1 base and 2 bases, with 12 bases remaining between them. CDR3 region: CASSLTPGSNYGYTF. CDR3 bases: TGCGCCAGCAGCTTGACACCCGGAAGCAACTATGGCTACACCTTC.